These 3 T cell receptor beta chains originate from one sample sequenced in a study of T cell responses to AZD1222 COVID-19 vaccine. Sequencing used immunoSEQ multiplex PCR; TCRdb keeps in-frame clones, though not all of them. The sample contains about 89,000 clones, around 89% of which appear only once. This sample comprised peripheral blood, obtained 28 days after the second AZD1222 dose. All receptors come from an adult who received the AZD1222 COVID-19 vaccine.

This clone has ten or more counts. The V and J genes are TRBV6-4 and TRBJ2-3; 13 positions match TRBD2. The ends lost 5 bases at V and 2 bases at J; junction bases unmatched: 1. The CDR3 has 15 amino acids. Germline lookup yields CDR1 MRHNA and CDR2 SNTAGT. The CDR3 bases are TGTGCCAGCAGTACTAGCGGGGGGGCCACAGATACGCAGTATTTT. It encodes CASSTSGGATDTQYF.

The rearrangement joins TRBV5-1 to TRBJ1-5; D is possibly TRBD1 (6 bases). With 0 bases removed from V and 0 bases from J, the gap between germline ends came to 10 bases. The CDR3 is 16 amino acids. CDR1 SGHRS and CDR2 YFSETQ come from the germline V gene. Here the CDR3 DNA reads TGCGCCAGCAGCTTGGAAGGGGGGATTAGCAATCAGCCCCAGCATTTT. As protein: CASSLEGGISNQPQHF.

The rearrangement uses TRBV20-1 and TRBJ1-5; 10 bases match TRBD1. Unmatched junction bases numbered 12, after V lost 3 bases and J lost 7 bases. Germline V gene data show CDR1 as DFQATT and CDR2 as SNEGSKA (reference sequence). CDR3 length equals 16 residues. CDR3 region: CSASLTGTGVRQPQHF. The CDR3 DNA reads TGCAGTGCTAGTCTCACCGGGACAGGGGTTAGGCAGCCCCAGCATTTT.